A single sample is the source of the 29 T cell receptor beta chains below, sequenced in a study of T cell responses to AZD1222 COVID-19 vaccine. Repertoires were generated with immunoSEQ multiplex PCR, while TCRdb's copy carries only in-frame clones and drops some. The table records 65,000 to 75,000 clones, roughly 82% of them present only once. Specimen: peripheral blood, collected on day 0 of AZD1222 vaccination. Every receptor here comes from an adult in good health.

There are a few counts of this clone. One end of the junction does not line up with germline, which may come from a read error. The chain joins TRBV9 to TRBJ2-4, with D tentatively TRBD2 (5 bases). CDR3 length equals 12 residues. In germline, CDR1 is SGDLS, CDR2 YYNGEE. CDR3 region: CASSDLVRDPHF. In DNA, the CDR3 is TGTGCCAGCAGCGACCTAGTCCGGGATCCGCACTTC.

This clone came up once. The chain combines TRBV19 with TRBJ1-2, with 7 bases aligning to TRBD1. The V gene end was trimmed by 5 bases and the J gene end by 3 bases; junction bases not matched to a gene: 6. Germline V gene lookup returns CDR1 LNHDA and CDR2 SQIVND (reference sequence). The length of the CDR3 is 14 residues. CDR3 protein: CASSPWTGDYGYTF. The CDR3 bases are TGTGCCAGTAGTCCGTGGACAGGAGACTATGGCTACACCTTC.

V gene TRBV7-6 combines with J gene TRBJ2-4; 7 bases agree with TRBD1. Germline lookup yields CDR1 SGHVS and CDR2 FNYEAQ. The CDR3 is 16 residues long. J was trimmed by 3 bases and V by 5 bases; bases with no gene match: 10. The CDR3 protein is CASSTLTGVGKNIQYF. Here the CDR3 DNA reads TGTGCCAGCAGCACCCTAACAGGGGTGGGCAAAAACATTCAGTACTTC.

The CDR3 sequence is CAWGPEGGWNTEAFF. CDR3 sequence (DNA): TGTGCCTGGGGCCCCGAGGGGGGGTGGAACACTGAAGCTTTCTTT. This rearrangement joins TRBV30 to TRBJ1-1, with TRBD1 as a possible D gene (6 bases). The germline gives CDR1 GTSNPN, CDR2 SVGIG (reference sequence). V gave up 5 bases and J gave up 1 base, with 17 bases separating them. This CDR3 contains 15 residues.

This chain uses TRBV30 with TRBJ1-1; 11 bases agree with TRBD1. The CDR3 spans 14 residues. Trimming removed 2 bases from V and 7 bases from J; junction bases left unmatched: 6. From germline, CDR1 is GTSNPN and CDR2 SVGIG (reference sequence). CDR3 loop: CAWSRDRGIIEAFF. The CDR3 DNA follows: TGTGCCTGGAGTCGGGACAGGGGGATTATTGAAGCTTTCTTT. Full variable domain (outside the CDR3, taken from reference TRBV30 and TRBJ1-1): SQTIHQWPATLVQPVGSPLSLECTVEGTSNPNLYWYRQAAGRGLQLLFYSVGIGQISSEVPQNLSASRPQDRQFILSSKKLLLSDSGFYLCAWSRDRGIIEAFFGQGTRLTVV.

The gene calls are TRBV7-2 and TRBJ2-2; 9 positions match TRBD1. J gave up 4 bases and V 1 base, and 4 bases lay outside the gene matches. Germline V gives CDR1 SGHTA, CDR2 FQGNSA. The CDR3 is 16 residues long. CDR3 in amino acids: CASSLVLGQGTGELFF. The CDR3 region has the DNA TGTGCCAGCAGCTTAGTTTTGGGACAGGGCACCGGGGAGCTGTTTTTT.

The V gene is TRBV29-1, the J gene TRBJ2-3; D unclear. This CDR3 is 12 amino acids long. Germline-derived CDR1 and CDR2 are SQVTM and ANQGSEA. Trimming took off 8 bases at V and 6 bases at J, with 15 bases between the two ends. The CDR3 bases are TGCAGCTACGGCCAGCTTAAGGATACGCAGTATTTT. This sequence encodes CSYGQLKDTQYF.

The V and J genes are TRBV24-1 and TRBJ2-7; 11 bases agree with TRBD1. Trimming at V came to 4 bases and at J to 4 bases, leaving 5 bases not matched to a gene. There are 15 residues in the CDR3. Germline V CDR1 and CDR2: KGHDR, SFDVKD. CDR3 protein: CATSDPGQGAYEQYF. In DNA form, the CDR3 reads TGTGCCACCAGTGACCCAGGACAGGGGGCATACGAGCAGTACTTC.

In DNA, the CDR3 is TGTGCCAGCAGTGAGCCCGGGACAGCTTTTAACTATGGCTACACCTTC. This translates into CASSEPGTAFNYGYTF. V gene TRBV6-1 combines with J gene TRBJ1-2; 7 positions match TRBD1. The CDR3 is 16 amino acids. Germline-derived CDR1 and CDR2 are MNHNS and SASEGT. V shed 3 bases, J shed 1 base, and the junction held 8 bases outside the gene matches.

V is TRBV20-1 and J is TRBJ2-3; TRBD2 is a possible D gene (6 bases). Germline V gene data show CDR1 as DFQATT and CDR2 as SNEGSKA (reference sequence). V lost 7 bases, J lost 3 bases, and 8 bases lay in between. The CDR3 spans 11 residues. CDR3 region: CSGRVTDTQYF. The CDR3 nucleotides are TGCAGTGGGAGGGTGACAGATACGCAGTATTTT.

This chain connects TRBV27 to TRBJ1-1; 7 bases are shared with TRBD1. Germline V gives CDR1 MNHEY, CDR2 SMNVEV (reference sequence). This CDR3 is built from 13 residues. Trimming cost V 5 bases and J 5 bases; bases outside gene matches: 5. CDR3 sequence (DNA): TGTGCCAGCAGTGTACAGGGGAGGACTGAAGCTTTCTTT. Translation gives CASSVQGRTEAFF.

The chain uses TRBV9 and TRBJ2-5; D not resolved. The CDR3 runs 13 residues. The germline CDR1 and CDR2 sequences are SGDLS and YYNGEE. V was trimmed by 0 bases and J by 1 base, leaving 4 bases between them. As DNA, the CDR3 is TGTGCCAGCAGCGTAGAGGTCCAAGAGACCCAGTACTTC. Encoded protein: CASSVEVQETQYF.

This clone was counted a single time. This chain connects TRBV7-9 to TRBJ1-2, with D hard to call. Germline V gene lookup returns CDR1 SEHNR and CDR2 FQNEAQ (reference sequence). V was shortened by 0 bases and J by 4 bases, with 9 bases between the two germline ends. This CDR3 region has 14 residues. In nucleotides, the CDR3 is TGTGCCAGCAGCTTAGCGCCCAGTTCCTATGGCTACACCTTC. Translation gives CASSLAPSSYGYTF.

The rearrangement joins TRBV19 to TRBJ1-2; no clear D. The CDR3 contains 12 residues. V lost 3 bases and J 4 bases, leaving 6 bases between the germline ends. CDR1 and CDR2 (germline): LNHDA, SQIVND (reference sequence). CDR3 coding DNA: TGTGCCAGTAGTATTCAGTTCTATGGCTACACCTTC. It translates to CASSIQFYGYTF.

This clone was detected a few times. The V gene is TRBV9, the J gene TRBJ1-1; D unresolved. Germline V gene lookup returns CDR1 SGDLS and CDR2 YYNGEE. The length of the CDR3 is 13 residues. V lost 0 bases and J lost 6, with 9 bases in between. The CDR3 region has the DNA TGTGCCAGCAGCGTAGACGGGTCCGCTGAAGCTTTCTTT. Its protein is CASSVDGSAEAFF. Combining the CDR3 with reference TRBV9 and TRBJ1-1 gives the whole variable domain DSGVTQTPKHLITATGQRVTLRCSPRSGDLSVYWYQQSLDQGLQFLIQYYNGEERAKGNILERFSAQQFPDLHSELNLSSLELGDSALYFCASSVDGSAEAFFGQGTRLTVV.

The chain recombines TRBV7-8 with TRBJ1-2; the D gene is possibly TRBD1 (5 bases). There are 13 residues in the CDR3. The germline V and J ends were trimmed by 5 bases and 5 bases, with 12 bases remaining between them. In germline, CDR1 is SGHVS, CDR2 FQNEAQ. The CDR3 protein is CASSDGASYGYTF. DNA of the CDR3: TGTGCCAGCAGCGACGGGGCCTCTTATGGCTACACCTTC.

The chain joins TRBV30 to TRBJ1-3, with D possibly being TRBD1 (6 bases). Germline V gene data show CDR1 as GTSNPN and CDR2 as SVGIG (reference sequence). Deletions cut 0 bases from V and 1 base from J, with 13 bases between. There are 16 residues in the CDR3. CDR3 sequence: CAWSVAGARSGNTIYF. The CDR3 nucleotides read TGTGCCTGGAGTGTAGCAGGGGCAAGGTCTGGAAACACCATATATTTT.

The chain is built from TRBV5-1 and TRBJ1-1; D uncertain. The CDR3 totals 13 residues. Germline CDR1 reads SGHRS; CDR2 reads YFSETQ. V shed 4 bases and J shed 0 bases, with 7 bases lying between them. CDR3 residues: CASSLNMNTEAFF. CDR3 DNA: TGCGCCAGCAGCCTTAATATGAACACTGAAGCTTTCTTT.

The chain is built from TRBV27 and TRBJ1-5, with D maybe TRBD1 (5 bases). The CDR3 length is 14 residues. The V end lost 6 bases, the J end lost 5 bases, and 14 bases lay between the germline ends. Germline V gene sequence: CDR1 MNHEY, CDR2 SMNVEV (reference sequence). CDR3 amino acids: CASSTSAGYQPQHF. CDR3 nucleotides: TGTGCCAGCAGCACCTCCGCAGGGTATCAGCCCCAGCATTTT.

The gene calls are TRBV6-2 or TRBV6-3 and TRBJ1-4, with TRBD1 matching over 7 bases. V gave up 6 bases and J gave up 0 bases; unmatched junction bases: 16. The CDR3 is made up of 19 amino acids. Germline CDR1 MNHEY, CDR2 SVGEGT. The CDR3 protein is CASSYDRDLPLATNEKLFF. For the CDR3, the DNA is TGTGCCAGCAGCTATGACAGGGATCTGCCTCTTGCAACTAATGAAAAACTGTTTTTT.

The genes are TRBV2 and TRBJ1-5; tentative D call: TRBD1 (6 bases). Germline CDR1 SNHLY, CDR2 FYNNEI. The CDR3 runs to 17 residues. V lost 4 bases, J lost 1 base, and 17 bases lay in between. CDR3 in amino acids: CASSGTANVRSNQPQHF. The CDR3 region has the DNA TGTGCCAGCAGTGGGACAGCCAACGTGAGGAGCAATCAGCCCCAGCATTTT.

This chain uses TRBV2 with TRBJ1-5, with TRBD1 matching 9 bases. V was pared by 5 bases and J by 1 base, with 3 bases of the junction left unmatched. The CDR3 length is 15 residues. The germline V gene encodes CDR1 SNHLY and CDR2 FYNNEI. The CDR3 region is CASSPQGASNQPQHF. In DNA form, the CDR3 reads TGTGCCAGCAGTCCACAGGGGGCCAGCAATCAGCCCCAGCATTTT. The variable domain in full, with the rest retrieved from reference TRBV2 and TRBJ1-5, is EPEVTQTPSHQVTQMGQEVILRCVPISNHLYFYWYRQILGQKVEFLVSFYNNEISEKSEIFDDQFSVERPDGSNFTLKIRSTKLEDSAMYFCASSPQGASNQPQHFGDGTRLSIL.

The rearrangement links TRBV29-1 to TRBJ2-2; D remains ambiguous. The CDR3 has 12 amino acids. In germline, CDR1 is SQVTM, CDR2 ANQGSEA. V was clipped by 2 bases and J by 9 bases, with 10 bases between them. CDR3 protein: CSVELPGRELFF. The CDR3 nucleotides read TGCAGCGTTGAACTCCCCGGCCGGGAGCTGTTTTTT.

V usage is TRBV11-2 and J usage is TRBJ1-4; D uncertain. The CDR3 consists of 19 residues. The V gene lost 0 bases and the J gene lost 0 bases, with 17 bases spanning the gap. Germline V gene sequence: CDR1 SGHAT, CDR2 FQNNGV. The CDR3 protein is CASSLEAPGAVATNEKLFF. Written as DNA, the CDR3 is TGTGCCAGCAGCTTAGAAGCCCCAGGCGCCGTCGCAACTAATGAAAAACTGTTTTTT.

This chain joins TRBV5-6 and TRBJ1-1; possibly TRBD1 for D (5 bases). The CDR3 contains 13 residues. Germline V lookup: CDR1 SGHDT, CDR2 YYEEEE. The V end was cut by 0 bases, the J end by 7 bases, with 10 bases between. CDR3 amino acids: CASSLVGEGEAFF. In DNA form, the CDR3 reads TGTGCCAGCAGCTTGGTAGGGGAGGGTGAAGCTTTCTTT.

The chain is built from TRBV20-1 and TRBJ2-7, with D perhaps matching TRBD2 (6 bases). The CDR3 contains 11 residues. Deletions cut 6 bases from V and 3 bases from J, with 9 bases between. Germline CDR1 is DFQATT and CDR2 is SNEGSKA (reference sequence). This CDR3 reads CSAGDFYEQYF. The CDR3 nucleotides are TGCAGTGCCGGGGACTTCTACGAGCAGTACTTC.

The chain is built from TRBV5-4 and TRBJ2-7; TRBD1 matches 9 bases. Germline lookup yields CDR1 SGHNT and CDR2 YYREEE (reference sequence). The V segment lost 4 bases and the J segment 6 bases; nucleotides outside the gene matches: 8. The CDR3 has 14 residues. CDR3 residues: CASSQQGAQGEQYF. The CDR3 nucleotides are TGTGCCAGCAGCCAACAGGGGGCTCAAGGCGAGCAGTACTTC.

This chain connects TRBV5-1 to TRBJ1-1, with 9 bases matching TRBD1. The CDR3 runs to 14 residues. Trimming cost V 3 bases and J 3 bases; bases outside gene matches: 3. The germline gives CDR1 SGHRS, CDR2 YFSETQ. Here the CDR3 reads CASSSQGAHTEAFF. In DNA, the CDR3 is TGCGCCAGCAGCTCACAGGGGGCACACACTGAAGCTTTCTTT. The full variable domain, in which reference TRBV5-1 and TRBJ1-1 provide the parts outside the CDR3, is KAGVTQTPRYLIKTRGQQVTLSCSPISGHRSVSWYQQTPGQGLQFLFEYFSETQRNKGNFPGRFSGRQFSNSRSEMNVSTLELGDSALYLCASSSQGAHTEAFFGQGTRLTVV.

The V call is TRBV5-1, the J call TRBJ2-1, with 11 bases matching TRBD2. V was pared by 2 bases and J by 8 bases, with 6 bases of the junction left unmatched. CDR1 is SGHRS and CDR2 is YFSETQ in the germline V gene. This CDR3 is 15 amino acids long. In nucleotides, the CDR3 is TGCGCCAGCAGCTTCATAGCGGGGGGGCTTGATGAGCAGTTCTTC. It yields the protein CASSFIAGGLDEQFF.